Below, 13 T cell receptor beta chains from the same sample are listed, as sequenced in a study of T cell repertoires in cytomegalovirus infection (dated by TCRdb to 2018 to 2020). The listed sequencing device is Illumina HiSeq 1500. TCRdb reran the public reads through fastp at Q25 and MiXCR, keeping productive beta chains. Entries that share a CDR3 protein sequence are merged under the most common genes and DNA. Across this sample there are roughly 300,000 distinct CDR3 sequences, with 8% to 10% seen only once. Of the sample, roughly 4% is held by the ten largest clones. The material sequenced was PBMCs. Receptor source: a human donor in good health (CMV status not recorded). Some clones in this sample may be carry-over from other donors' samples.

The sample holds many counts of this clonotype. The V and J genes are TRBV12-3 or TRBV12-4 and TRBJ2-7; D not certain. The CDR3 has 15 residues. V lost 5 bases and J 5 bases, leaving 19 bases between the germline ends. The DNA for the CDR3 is TGTGCCAGCAGTCCCCGGGTTTCTCTTATAAACGAGCAGTACTTC. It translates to CASSPRVSLINEQYF.

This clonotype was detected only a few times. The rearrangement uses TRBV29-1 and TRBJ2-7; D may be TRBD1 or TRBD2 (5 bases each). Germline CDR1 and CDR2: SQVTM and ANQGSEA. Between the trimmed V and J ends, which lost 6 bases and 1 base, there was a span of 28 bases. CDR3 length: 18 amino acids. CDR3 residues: CSVAGRGPSPDRSYEQYF. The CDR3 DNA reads TGCAGCGTCGCGGGTAGGGGTCCGTCGCCGGATAGGTCCTACGAGCAGTACTTC.

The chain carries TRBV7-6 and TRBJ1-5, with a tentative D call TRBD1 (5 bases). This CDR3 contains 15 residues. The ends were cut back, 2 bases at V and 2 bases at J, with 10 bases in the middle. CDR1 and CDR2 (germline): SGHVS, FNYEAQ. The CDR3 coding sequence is TGTGCCAGCAGCTTATCAGGGTTGGGCAATCAGCCCCAGCATTTT. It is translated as CASSLSGLGNQPQHF.

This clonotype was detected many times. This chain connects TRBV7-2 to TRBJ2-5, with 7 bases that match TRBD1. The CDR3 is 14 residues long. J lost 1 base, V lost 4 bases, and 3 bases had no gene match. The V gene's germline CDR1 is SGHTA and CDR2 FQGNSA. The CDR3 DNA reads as TGTGCCAGCAGCTCATACAGGGGCCAAGAGACCCAGTACTTC. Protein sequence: CASSSYRGQETQYF. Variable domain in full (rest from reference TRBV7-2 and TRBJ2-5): GAGVSQSPSNKVTEKGKDVELRCDPISGHTALYWYRQSLGQGLEFLIYFQGNSAPDKSGLPSDRFSAERTGGSVSTLTIQRTQQEDSAVYLCASSSYRGQETQYFGPGTRLLVL.

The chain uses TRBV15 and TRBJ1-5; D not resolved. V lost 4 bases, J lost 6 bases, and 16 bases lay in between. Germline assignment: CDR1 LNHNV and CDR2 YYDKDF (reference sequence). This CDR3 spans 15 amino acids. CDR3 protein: CATSKPGAPGQPQHF. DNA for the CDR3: TGTGCCACCAGCAAGCCTGGCGCGCCGGGTCAGCCCCAGCATTTT.

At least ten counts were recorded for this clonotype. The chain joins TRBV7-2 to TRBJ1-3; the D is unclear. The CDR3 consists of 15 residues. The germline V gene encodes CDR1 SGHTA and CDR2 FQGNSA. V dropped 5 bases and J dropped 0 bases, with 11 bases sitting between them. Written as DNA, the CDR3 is TGTGCCAGCAGCCCCGGACGGTACTCTGGAAACACCATATATTTT. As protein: CASSPGRYSGNTIYF.

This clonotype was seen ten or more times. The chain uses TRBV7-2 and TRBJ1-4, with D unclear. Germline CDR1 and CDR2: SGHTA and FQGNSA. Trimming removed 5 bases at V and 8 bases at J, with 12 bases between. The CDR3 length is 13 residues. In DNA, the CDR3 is TGTGCCAGCAGCCCCCGACAAGGGGAAAAACTGTTTTTT. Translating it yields CASSPRQGEKLFF.

The CDR3 region is CASSFRRAGRNTGELFF. CDR3 DNA sequence: TGTGCCAGCAGTTTTAGGCGAGCGGGTAGAAACACCGGGGAGCTGTTTTTT. This sequence joins TRBV27 and TRBJ2-2, with D possibly TRBD2 on 6 matching bases. The CDR3 loop spans 17 amino acids. Trimming removed 3 bases from V and 2 bases from J, with 16 bases in between. CDR1 is MNHEY, CDR2 SMNVEV, per germline (reference sequence).

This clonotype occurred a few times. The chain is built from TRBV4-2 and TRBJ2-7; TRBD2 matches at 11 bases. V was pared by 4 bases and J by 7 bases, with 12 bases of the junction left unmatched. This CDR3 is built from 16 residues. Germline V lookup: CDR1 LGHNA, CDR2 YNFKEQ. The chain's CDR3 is CASSPYPSGGTEEQYF. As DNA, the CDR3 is TGTGCCAGCAGCCCCTACCCTAGCGGGGGGACAGAAGAGCAGTACTTC.

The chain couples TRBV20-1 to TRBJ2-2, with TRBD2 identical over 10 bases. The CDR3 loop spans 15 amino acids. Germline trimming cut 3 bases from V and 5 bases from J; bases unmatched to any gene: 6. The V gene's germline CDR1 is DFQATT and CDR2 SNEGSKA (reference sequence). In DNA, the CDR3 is TGCAGTGCTAGTTCCGGACTAGCGGTAACCGGGGAGCTGTTTTTT. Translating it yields CSASSGLAVTGELFF.

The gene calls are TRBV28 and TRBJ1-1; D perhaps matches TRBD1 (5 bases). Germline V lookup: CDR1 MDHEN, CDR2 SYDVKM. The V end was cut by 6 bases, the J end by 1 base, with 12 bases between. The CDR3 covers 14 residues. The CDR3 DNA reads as TGTGCCAGCAGCCACGGAGGGGCGAACACTGAAGCTTTCTTT. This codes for CASSHGGANTEAFF.

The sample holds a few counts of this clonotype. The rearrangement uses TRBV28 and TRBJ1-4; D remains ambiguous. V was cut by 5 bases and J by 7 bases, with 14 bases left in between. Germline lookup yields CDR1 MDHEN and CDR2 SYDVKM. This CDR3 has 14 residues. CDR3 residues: CASSPNRMGEKLFF. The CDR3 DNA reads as TGTGCCAGCAGTCCAAACCGAATGGGTGAAAAACTGTTTTTT.

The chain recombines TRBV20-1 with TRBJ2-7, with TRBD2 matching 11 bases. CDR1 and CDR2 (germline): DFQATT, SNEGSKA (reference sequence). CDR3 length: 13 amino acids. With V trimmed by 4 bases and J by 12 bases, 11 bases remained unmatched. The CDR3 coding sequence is TGCAGTGCTACACTAGCGGGGGTAGCCCAGTTGTACTTC. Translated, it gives CSATLAGVAQLYF.